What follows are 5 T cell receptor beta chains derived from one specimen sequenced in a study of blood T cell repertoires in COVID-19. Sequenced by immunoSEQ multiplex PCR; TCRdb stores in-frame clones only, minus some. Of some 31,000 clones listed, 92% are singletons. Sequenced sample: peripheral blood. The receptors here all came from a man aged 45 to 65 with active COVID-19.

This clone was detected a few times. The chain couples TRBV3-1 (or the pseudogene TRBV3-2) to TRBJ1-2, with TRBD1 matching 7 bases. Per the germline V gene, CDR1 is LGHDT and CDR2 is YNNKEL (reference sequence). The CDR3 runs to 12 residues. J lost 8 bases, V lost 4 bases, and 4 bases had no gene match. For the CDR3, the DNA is TGTGCCAGCAGCCTCCAGGGGGAAGGCTACACCTTC. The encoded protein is CASSLQGEGYTF.

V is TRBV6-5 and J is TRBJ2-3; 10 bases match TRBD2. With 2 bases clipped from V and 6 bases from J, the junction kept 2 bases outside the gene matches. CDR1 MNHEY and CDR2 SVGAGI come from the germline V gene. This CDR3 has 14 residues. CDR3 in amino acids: CASSYGTSVDTQYF. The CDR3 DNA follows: TGTGCCAGCAGTTACGGGACTAGCGTCGATACGCAGTATTTT.

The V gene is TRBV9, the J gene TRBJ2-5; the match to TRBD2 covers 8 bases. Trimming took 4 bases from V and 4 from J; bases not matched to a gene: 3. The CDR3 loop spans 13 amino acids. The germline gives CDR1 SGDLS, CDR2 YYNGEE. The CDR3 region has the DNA TGTGCCAGCAGCCCCGGGGGGGGAGAGACCCAGTACTTC. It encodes CASSPGGGETQYF.

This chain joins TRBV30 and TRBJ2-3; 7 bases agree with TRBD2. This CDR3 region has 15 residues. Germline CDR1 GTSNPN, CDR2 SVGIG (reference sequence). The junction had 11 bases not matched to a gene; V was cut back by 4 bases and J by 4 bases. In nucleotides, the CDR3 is TGTGCCTGGACCCTACGGACTAGAGGGGCAGATACGCAGTATTTT. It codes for CAWTLRTRGADTQYF.

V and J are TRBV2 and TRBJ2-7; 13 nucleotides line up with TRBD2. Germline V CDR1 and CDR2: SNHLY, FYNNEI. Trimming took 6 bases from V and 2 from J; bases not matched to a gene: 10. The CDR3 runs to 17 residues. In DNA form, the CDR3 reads TGTGCCAGCAGAGGTCTGGGACTAGCGGGGTCACCCTACGAGCAGTACTTC. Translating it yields CASRGLGLAGSPYEQYF.